Below, 5 T cell receptor beta chains from the same sample are listed, as sequenced in a study of T cell responses to AZD1222 COVID-19 vaccine. TCRdb's table, derived via immunoSEQ multiplex PCR, lists solely in-frame clones and lacks some. The table lists some 130,000 clones, about 89% of them singletons, with roughly 6.5% in the top ten. Sequencing was performed on peripheral blood, taken on day 0 of AZD1222 vaccination. The receptors here all came from an adult in good health.

This chain uses TRBV27 with TRBJ1-2, with D perhaps TRBD1 (5 bases). Trimming left V 8 bases short and J 8 bases short, with 12 bases between. Germline loops: CDR1 MNHEY, CDR2 SMNVEV (reference sequence). This CDR3 spans 11 amino acids. The CDR3 here is CASGRGEGYTF. The CDR3 DNA follows: TGTGCCAGCGGCCGGGGGGAAGGCTACACCTTC.

This clone was seen a single time. The V gene is TRBV24-1, the J gene TRBJ1-2; 7 nucleotides align to TRBD1. CDR1 KGHDR and CDR2 SFDVKD come from the germline V gene. CDR3 length: 13 residues. Germline trimming cut 3 bases from V and 14 bases from J; bases unmatched to any gene: 11. CDR3 sequence: CATSDLEGTALTF. In nucleotides, the CDR3 is TGTGCCACCAGTGATCTGGAGGGGACAGCCCTTACCTTC.

V usage is TRBV27 and J usage is TRBJ1-4; 8 bases agree with TRBD1. The germline CDR1 and CDR2 sequences are MNHEY and SMNVEV (reference sequence). J lost 6 bases, V lost 6 bases, and 6 bases had no gene match. This CDR3 is 14 amino acids long. Here the CDR3 DNA reads TGTGCCAGCAGGCCGCCAGGGGGCTATGAAAAACTGTTTTTT. It encodes CASRPPGGYEKLFF.

This rearrangement joins TRBV7-5 to TRBJ1-5; TRBD1 is taken as the D call from the table, unchecked against the DNA. TRBV7-5 is listed as a pseudogene. There are 16 residues in the CDR3. The CDR3 region has the DNA TGTGCCAGAAGCTACCCCTGGGTCAGGGGTAATCAGCCCCAGCATTTT. Translating it yields CARSYPWVRGNQPQHF.

The V gene is TRBV5-8, the J gene TRBJ1-5; possible D gene TRBD1, 5 bases. The CDR3 extends over 19 amino acids. Trimming removed 5 bases at V and 1 base at J, with 25 bases between. Germline V gives CDR1 SGHTS, CDR2 YDEGEE. This chain's CDR3 is CASSSIPGPPEVSNQPQHF. The CDR3 DNA follows: TGTGCCAGCAGTTCTATACCGGGACCCCCGGAGGTGAGCAATCAGCCCCAGCATTTT. The whole variable domain, remainder taken from reference TRBV5-8 and TRBJ1-5, is EAGVTQSPTHLIKTRGQQATLRCSPISGHTSVYWYQQALGLGLQFLLWYDEGEERNRGNFPPRFSGRQFPNYSSELNVNALELEDSALYLCASSSIPGPPEVSNQPQHFGDGTRLSIL.